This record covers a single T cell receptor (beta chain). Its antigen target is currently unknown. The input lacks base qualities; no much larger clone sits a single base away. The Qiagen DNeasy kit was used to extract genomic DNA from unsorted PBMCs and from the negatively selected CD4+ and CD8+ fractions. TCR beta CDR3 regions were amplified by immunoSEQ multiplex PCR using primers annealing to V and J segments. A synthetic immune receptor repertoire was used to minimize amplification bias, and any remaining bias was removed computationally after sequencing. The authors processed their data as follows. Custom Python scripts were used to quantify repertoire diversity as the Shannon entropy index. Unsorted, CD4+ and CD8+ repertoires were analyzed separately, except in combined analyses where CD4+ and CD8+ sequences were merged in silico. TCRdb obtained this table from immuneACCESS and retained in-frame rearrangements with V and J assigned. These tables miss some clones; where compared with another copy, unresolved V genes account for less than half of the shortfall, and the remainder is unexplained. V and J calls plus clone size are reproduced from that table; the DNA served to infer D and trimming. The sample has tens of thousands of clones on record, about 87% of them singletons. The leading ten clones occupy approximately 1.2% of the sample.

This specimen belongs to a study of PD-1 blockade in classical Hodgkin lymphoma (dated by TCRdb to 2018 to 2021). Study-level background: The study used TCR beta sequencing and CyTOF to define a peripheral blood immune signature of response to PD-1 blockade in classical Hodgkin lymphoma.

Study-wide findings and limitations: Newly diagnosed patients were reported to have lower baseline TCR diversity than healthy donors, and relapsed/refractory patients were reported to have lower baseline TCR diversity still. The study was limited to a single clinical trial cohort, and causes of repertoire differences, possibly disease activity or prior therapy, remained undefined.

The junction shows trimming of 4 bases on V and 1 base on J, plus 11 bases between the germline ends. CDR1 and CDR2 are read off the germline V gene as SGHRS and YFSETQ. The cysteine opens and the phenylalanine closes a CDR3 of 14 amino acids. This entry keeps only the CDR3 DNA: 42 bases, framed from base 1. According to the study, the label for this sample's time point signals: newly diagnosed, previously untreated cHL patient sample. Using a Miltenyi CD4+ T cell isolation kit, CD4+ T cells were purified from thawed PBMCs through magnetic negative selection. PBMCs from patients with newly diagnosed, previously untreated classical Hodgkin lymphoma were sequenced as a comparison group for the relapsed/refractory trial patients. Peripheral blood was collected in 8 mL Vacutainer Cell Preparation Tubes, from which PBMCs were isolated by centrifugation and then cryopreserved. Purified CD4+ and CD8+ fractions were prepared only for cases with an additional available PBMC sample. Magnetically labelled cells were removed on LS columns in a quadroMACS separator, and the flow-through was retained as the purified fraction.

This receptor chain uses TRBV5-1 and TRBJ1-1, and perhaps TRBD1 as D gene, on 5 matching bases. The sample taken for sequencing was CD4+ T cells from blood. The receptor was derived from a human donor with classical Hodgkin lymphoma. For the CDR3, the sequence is CASSDSGRNTEAFF. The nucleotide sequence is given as TGCGCCAGCAGCGACAGTGGACGGAACACTGAAGCTTTCTTT.